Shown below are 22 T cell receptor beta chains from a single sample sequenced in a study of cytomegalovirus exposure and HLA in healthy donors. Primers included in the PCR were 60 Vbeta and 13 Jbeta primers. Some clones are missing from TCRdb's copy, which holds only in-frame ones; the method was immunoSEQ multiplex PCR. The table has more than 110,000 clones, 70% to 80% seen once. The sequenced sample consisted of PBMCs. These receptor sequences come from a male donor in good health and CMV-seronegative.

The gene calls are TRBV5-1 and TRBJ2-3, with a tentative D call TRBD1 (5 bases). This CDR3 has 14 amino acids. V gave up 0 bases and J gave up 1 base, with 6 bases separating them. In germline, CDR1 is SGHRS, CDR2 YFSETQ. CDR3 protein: CASSLVRGTDTQYF. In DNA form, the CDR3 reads TGCGCCAGCAGCTTGGTCAGGGGCACAGATACGCAGTATTTT.

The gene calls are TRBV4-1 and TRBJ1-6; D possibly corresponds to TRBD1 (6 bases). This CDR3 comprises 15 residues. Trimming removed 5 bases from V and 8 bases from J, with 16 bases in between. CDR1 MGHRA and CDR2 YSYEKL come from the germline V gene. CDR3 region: CASSTRQVGDSPLHF. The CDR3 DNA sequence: TGCGCCAGCAGCACCCGACAGGTTGGCGATTCACCCCTCCACTTT.

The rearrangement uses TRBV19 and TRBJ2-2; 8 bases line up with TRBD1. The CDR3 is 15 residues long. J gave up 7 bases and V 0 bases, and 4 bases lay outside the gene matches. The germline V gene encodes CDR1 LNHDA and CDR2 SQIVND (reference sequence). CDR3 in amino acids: CASSIEGTGHGELFF. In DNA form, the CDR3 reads TGTGCCAGTAGTATAGAGGGGACAGGACACGGGGAGCTGTTTTTT.

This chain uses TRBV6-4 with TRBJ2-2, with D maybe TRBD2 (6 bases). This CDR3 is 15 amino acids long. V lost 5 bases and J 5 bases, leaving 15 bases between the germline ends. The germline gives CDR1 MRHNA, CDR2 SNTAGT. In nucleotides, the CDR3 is TGTGCCAGCAGTCCCAGACTGGGGGGAACCGGGGAGCTGTTTTTT. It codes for CASSPRLGGTGELFF.

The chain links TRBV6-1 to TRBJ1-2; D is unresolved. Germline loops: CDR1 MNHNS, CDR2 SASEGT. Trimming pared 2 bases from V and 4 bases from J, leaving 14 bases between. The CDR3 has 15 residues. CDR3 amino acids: CASSEQPFRGYGYTF. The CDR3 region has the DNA TGTGCCAGCAGTGAACAGCCCTTCAGAGGCTATGGCTACACCTTC.

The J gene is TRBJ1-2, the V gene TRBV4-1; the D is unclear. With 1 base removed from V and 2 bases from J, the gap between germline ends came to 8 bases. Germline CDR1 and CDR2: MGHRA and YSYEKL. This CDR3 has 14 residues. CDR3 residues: CASSQVARNYGYTF. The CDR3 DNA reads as TGCGCCAGCAGCCAAGTGGCCAGGAACTATGGCTACACCTTC.

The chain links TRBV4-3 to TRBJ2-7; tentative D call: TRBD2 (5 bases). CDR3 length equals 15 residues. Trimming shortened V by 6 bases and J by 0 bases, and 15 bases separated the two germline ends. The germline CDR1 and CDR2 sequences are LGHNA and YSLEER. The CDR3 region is CASRLGLGSSYEQYF. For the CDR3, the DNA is TGCGCCAGCAGACTCGGACTGGGAAGCTCCTACGAGCAGTACTTC.

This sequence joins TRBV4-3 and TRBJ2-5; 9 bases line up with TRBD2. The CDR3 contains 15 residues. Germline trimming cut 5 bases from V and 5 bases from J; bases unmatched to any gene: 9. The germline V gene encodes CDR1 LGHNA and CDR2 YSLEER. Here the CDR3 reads CASSEGRGGIETQYF. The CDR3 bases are TGCGCCAGCAGCGAGGGGCGGGGGGGTATTGAGACCCAGTACTTC.

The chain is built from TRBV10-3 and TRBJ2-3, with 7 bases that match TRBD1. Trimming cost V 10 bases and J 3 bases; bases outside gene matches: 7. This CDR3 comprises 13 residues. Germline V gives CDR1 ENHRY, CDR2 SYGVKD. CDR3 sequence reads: CATGGALTDTQYF. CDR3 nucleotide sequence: TGTGCCACAGGGGGAGCGCTGACAGATACGCAGTATTTT.

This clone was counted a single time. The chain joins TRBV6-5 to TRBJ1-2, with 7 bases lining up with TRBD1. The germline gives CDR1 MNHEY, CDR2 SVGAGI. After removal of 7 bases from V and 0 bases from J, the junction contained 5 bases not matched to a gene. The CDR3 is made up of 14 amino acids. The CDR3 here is CASIKTGSNYGYTF. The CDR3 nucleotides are TGTGCCAGCATTAAGACAGGGTCTAACTATGGCTACACCTTC.

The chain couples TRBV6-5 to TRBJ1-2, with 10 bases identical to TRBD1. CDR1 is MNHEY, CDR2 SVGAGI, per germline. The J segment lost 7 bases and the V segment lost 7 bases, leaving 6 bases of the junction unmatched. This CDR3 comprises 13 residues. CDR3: CASNDRGRGGYTF. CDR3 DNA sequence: TGTGCCAGCAACGACAGGGGGCGGGGTGGCTACACCTTC.

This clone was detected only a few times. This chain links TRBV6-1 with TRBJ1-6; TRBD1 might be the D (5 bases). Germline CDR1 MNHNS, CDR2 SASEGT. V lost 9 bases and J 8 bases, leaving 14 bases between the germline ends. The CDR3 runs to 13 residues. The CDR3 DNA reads TGTGCCAGTCAGGACGGGGGTCATTCACCCCTCCACTTT. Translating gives CASQDGGHSPLHF.

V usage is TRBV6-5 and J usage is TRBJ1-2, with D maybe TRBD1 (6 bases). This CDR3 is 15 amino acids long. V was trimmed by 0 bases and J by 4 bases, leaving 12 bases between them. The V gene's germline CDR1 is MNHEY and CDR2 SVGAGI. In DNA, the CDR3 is TGTGCCAGCAGTTACTCTCCGGACAGCTCCTATGGCTACACCTTC. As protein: CASSYSPDSSYGYTF.

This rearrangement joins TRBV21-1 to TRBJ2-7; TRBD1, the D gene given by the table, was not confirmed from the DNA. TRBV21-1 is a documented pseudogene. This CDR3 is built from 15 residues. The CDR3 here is CASSKVRDSPREQYF. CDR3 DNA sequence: TGTGCCAGCAGCAAAGTCCGGGACAGTCCTCGAGAGCAGTACTTC.

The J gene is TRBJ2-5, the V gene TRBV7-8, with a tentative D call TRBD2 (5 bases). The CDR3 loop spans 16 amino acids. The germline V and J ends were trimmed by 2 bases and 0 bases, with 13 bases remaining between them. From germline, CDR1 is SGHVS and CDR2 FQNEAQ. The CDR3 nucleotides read TGTGCCAGCAGCTTAACCGGGAACCCAAACCAAGAGACCCAGTACTTC. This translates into CASSLTGNPNQETQYF.

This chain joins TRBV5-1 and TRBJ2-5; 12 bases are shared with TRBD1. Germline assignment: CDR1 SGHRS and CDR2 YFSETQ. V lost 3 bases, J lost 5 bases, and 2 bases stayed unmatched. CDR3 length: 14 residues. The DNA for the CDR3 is TGCGCCAGCAGCTCCGGGACAGGGGGCGAGACCCAGTACTTC. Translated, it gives CASSSGTGGETQYF.

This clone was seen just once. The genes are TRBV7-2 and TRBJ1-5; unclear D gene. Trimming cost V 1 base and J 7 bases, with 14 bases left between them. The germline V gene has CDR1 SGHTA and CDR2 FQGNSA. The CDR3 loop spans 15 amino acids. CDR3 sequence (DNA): TGTGCCAGCAGCTTAGATGGCTTAAGTTGGCAGCCCCAGCATTTT. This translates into CASSLDGLSWQPQHF.

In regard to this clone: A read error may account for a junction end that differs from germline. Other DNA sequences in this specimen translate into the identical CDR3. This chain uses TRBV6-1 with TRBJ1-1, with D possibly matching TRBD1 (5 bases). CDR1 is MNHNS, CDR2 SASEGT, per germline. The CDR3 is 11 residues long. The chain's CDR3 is CASSRVTEAFF. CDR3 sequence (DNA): TGTGCCAGCAGCAGGGTCACTGAAGCCTTCTTT.

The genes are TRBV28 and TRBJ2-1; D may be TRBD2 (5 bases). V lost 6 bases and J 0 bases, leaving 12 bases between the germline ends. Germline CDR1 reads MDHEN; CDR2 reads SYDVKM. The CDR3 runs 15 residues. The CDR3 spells CASSYHGDSYNEQFF. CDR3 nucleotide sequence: TGTGCCAGCAGCTACCACGGGGACTCCTACAATGAGCAGTTCTTC.

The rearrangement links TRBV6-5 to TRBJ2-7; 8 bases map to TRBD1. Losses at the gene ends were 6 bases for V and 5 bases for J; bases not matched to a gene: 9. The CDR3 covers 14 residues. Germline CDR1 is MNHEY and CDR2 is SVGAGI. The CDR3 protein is CASSRPDRGNEQYF. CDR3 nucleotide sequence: TGTGCCAGCAGCCGACCCGACAGGGGCAACGAGCAGTACTTC.

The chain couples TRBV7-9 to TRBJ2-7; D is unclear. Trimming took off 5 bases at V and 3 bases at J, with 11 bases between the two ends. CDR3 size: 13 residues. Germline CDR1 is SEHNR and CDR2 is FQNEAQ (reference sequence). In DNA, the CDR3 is TGTGCCAGCAGCCCTTTAAACATCTACGAGCAGTACTTC. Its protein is CASSPLNIYEQYF.

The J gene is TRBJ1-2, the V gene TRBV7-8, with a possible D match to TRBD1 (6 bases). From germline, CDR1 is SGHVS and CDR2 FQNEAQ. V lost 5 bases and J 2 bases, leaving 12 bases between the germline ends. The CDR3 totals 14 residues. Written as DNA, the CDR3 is TGTGCCAGCAGCGGTCGGGACACCAACTATGGCTACACCTTC. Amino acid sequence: CASSGRDTNYGYTF.